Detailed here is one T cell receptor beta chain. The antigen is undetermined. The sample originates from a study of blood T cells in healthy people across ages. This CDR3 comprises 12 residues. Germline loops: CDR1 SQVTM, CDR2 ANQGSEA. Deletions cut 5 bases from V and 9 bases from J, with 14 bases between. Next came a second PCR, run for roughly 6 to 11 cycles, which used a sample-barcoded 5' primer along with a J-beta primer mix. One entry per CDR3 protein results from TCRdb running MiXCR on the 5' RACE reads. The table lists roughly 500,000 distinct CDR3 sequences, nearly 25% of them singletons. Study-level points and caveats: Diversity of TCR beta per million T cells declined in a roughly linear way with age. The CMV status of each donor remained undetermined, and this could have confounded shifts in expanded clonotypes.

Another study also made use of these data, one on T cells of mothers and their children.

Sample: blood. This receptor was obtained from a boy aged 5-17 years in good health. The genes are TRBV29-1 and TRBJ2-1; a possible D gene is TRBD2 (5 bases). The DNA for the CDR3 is TGCAGCGTTCACGGGGTTGACGCTGAGCAGTTCTTC. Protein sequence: CSVHGVDAEQFF.